What follows describes a single T cell receptor (beta chain). This clonotype has ten or more counts. Its antigen specificity is not known. The record has no base qualities; no much larger clone is one base away. The data were obtained in a study of human T cells and chemical hapten exposure (dated by TCRdb to the early 2020s). Describing the broader study: Libraries were combined into a pool for sequencing, and differences in TCR yield between samples came mainly from small differences in library volumes within the pool. In alopecia patients, the study followed how the peripheral blood TCR repertoire changed in vivo over primary and secondary sensitization to diphenylcyclopropenone (DPC), a hapten. What the research found in general, with its limitations: After repeated subsampling, the strength of the expansion versus patch-test correlation and the threshold at which it became significant changed. No change with DPC sensitization was found in the number of TCRs above 1 in 1000 frequency, and no evidence of global repertoire structure alterations was found.

During library preparation, unique molecular identifiers were attached to individual cDNA molecules so that TCRs could be counted in a quantitative, reproducible way. For every blood RNA sample, sequencing covered both the TCR alpha and TCR beta chains. In the original analysis: The median number of TCRs per sample was 95,638, ranging from roughly 23,224 to 690,600. V, J and CDR3 annotation of the TCR reads was carried out using the Decombinator software suite. For the PS versus PT1 abundance plots, all samples were subsampled to the same number of TCRs (28,000). Expanded TCRs were defined as absent before sensitization and observed at least eight times at the 2-week time point. Starting from the raw public reads, TCRdb applied fastp trimming at Q25, assembled clones with MiXCR and retained in-frame beta chains. For every CDR3 protein sequence, its rows merge into one entry that carries the most common genes and DNA. These V and J calls originate from TCRdb's pipeline instead of the authors' own analysis. Here the sample has 100,000 to 150,000 distinct CDR3 sequences; over 7% occur a single time. The ten largest account for 1.3% to 1.5% of the sample.

The germline V gene (reference sequence) gives CDR1 as SEHNR and CDR2 as FQNEAQ. At the junction V is shortened by 5 bases and J by 6 bases, with 11 bases in between. Inclusive of the bounding cysteine and phenylalanine, the CDR3 is 14 residues long. Only the CDR3 part of the read is kept: 42 bases, read in frame from the first base. Total RNA was extracted from unfractionated whole blood collected in Tempus Blood RNA tubes. Roughly five healthy volunteers acted as controls for TCR sequencing and had blood drawn at day 0, 2 weeks and 6 weeks. Sequenced sample: whole blood. The rearrangement combines TRBV7-9 with TRBJ1-6; no D gene can be assigned with confidence. This TCR was recovered from a human donor in good health. Some clones in this sample may be carry-over from other donors' samples. Donor details come from another sample of the same person, matched by shared clones. Here the CDR3 is given as CASSAAGGNSPLHF. At the DNA level, the sequence is TGTGCCAGCAGCGCTGCCGGCGGTAATTCACCCCTCCACTTT.